The 23 T cell receptor beta chains reported below all come from one sample, sequenced in a study of metastatic and nonmetastatic thyroid tumors. TCRdb re-processed the PCR reads through MiXCR. The sample includes tens of thousands of clones, 20% to 25% of them seen just once. Until they underwent thyroid surgery, no patient had received any treatment. The specimen was blood. These receptors originate from a female donor with papillary thyroid cancer or a benign thyroid nodule (not recorded which). Some clones in this sample may be carry-over from other donors' samples.

Concerning this clone itself: A much larger clone sits a single nucleotide away, making a read error possible. The rearrangement uses TRBV11-1 and TRBJ2-7; 10 bases align to TRBD2. The CDR3 is made up of 15 amino acids. Looked up from germline, CDR1 is SGHAT and CDR2 is FQDESV (reference sequence). CDR3: CASSLGSGGVYGQYF. CDR3 coding DNA: TGTGCCAGCAGCTTAGGCAGCGGGGGGGTCTACGGGCAGTACTTC. The whole variable domain, filled in from reference TRBV11-1 and TRBJ2-7, reads EAEVAQSPRYKITEKSQAVAFWCDPISGHATLYWYRQILGQGPELLVQFQDESVVDDSQLPKDRFSAERLKGVDSTLKIQPAELGDSAMYLCASSLGSGGVYGQYFGPGTRLTVT.

This clone was found many times. Different DNA sequences within this sample yield the same CDR3. The rearrangement joins TRBV19 to TRBJ2-1, with 8 bases fitting TRBD2. Germline V gene data show CDR1 as LNHDA and CDR2 as SQIVND (reference sequence). Trimming cost V 5 bases and J 4 bases; bases outside gene matches: 4. CDR3 length: 14 residues. CDR3 loop: CASSGTRDYNEQFF. In DNA form, the CDR3 reads TGTGCCAGTAGTGGGACTAGGGATTACAATGAGCAGTTCTTC.

This clone was observed a few times. A much more abundant neighbour one base away suggests this may be a read error. This chain links TRBV5-4 with TRBJ2-1, with TRBD2 matching over 9 bases. Looked up from germline, CDR1 is SGHNT and CDR2 is YYREEE (reference sequence). The CDR3 loop spans 16 amino acids. CDR3 sequence reads: CASSLAGGGAYNGQFF. CDR3 sequence (DNA): TGTGCCAGCAGCTTGGCCGGCGGGGGGGCCTACAATGGGCAGTTCTTC.

This clone has a count of ten or more. The CDR3 bases are TGTGCCAGCAGCCACCGGACTAGTTCCTACGAGCAGTACTTC. Protein: CASSHRTSSYEQYF. The chain uses TRBV3-1 and TRBJ2-7; 7 bases are shared with TRBD2. Germline CDR1 is LGHDT and CDR2 is YNNKEL (reference sequence). Trimming cost V 3 bases and J 1 base; bases outside gene matches: 3. The CDR3 has 14 residues.

The DNA for the CDR3 is TGTGCCAGCACCACAGCGGGAGGGCCCAACGAGCAGTACTTC. It yields the protein CASTTAGGPNEQYF. The J gene is TRBJ2-7, the V gene TRBV7-2, with 10 bases lining up with TRBD2. Germline loops: CDR1 SGHTA, CDR2 FQGNSA. This CDR3 contains 14 residues. V trimming: 7 bases; J trimming: 5 bases; junction bases outside the gene matches: 8. The full variable domain, rest sourced from reference TRBV7-2 and TRBJ2-7, is GAGVSQSPSNKVTEKGKDVELRCDPISGHTALYWYRQSLGQGLEFLIYFQGNSAPDKSGLPSDRFSAERTGGSVSTLTIQRTQQEDSAVYLCASTTAGGPNEQYFGPGTRLTVT.

DNA for the CDR3: TGTGCCAGCAGTCTAGCGGGAGGGGAGCAGTACTTC. Its protein product is CASSLAGGEQYF. V and J are TRBV27 and TRBJ2-7; 12 bases are shared with TRBD2. The CDR3 length is 12 residues. CDR1 is MNHEY and CDR2 is SMNVEV in the germline V gene (reference sequence). The V gene end was trimmed by 5 bases and the J gene end by 7 bases; junction bases not matched to a gene: 0.

The table lists this clone with many counts. The V and J genes are TRBV18 and TRBJ2-7; tentatively, D is TRBD1 (6 bases). The germline gives CDR1 KGHSH, CDR2 LQKENI. Trimming took 3 bases from V and 5 from J, leaving 11 bases between them. The CDR3 spans 13 residues. CDR3 protein: CASSPSRGHEQYF. The CDR3 DNA sequence: TGTGCCAGCTCACCGAGCAGGGGACACGAGCAGTACTTC. The whole variable domain, filled in from reference TRBV18 and TRBJ2-7, reads NAGVMQNPRHLVRRRGQEARLRCSPMKGHSHVYWYRQLPEEGLKFMVYLQKENIIDESGMPKERFSAEFPKEGPSILRIQQVVRGDSAAYFCASSPSRGHEQYFGPGTRLTVT.

The chain joins TRBV5-1 to TRBJ2-3, with D unclear. The V end lost 0 bases, the J end lost 6 bases, and 11 bases lay between the germline ends. Germline V CDR1 and CDR2: SGHRS, YFSETQ. The CDR3 is made up of 14 amino acids. For the CDR3, the DNA is TGCGCCAGCAGCTTGGGGTGGGTCGCGGATACGCAGTATTTT. Translation: CASSLGWVADTQYF.

This clone was found many times. The chain has TRBV12-3 or TRBV12-4 and TRBJ1-4; 7 bases line up with TRBD1. This CDR3 contains 13 residues. The ends lost 5 bases at V and 11 bases at J; junction bases unmatched: 8. The CDR3 DNA follows: TGTGCCAGCAGTCCAACCGACAGGGTTAAACTGTTTTTT. Translating gives CASSPTDRVKLFF.

This clone occurred many times. This same CDR3 is encoded by further DNA sequences in the sample. The genes are TRBV7-8 and TRBJ2-2; 12 positions agree with TRBD2. There are 16 residues in the CDR3. Per the germline V gene, CDR1 is SGHVS and CDR2 is FQNEAQ. V lost 7 bases to trimming and J lost 9 bases; unmatched junction nucleotides: 12. The DNA for the CDR3 is TGTGCCAGCACCGGACTAGCGGGGTCTCCAAACCGGGAGCTGTTTTTT. This codes for CASTGLAGSPNRELFF.

In its sample, this clone was seen many times. CDR3 residues: CASSQDSKRGGSVDTQYF. CDR3 DNA sequence: TGCGCCAGCAGCCAAGATTCGAAGCGGGGGGGTTCAGTTGATACGCAGTATTTT. V is TRBV4-1 and J is TRBJ2-3; 10 bases are a match to TRBD2. Germline V gene sequence: CDR1 MGHRA, CDR2 YSYEKL. The V gene end was trimmed by 0 bases and the J gene end by 6 bases; junction bases not matched to a gene: 12. The CDR3 has 18 amino acids.

This clone was seen repeatedly, ten times or more. The chain recombines TRBV12-3 or TRBV12-4 with TRBJ2-3; TRBD2 aligns across 7 bases. This CDR3 is 16 amino acids long. V dropped 5 bases and J dropped 0; count of bases not matched to a gene: 8. CDR3 DNA sequence: TGTGCCAGCAGTGAGGGTGGGCGGGGGAGCACAGATACGCAGTATTTT. Translated, it gives CASSEGGRGSTDTQYF.

To note about this clone: Distinct nucleotide sequences in the sample also encode this CDR3. The chain couples TRBV7-2 to TRBJ2-7, with D maybe TRBD2 (5 bases). V was shortened by 5 bases and J by 4 bases, with 18 bases between the two germline ends. In germline, CDR1 is SGHTA, CDR2 FQGNSA. The CDR3 runs 15 residues. CDR3 protein: CASSPKMGASYEQYF. The CDR3 DNA sequence: TGTGCCAGCAGCCCCAAAATGGGAGCATCATACGAGCAGTACTTC.

This clone was observed a handful of times. The chain has TRBV5-1 and TRBJ1-1; TRBD1 aligns across 7 bases. The CDR3 runs 15 residues. Germline V CDR1 and CDR2: SGHRS, YFSETQ. The trim removed 2 bases at V and 1 base at J, leaving 5 bases unmatched. The CDR3 reads CASSLRGQENTEAFF. The CDR3 nucleotides are TGCGCCAGCAGCTTACGAGGACAGGAGAACACTGAAGCTTTCTTT.

The chain employs TRBV28 and TRBJ2-2, with D unresolved. This CDR3 is 12 amino acids long. CDR1 MDHEN and CDR2 SYDVKM come from the germline V gene. The CDR3 coding sequence is TGTACAAGCATACGACCCGCCGGGGAGCTGTTTTTT. This sequence encodes CTSIRPAGELFF. Using reference TRBV28 and TRBJ2-2 for the parts outside the CDR3, the full variable domain is DVKVTQSSRYLVKRTGEKVFLECVQDMDHENMFWYRQDPGLGLRLIYFSYDVKMKEKGDIPEGYSVSREKKERFSLILESASTNQTSMYLCTSIRPAGELFFGEGSRLTVL.

This clone was seen a few times. One end of the junction is discordant with germline, which a read error may explain. This chain uses TRBV27 with TRBJ2-3; 7 nucleotides align to TRBD2. CDR1 and CDR2 (germline): MNHEY, SMNVEV (reference sequence). This CDR3 comprises 16 residues. CDR3 protein: CASSQLLSGGTDTQYF. The CDR3, as DNA: TGTGCCAGCAGCCAGTTACTATCGGGAGGCACGGATACGCAGTATTTT.

This clone has ten or more counts. The chain recombines TRBV7-8 with TRBJ1-1; 8 bases map to TRBD1. CDR3 length equals 15 residues. V lost 5 bases, J lost 5 bases, and 10 bases stayed unmatched. The germline V gene encodes CDR1 SGHVS and CDR2 FQNEAQ. The CDR3 coding sequence is TGTGCCAGCAGCCCCCAGACAGGGGCATATACTGAAGCTTTCTTT. Translated: CASSPQTGAYTEAFF. Variable domain in full (rest from reference TRBV7-8 and TRBJ1-1): GAGVSQSPRYKVAKRGQDVALRCDPISGHVSLFWYQQALGQGPEFLTYFQNEAQLDKSGLPSDRFFAERPEGSVSTLKIQRTQQEDSAVYLCASSPQTGAYTEAFFGQGTRLTVV.

Concerning this clone: A clone one base away is much larger, so this may be a read error. V usage is TRBV5-4 and J usage is TRBJ2-7; the D is unclear. CDR1 is SGHNT and CDR2 is YYREEE in the germline V gene (reference sequence). There are 11 residues in the CDR3. The CDR3 here is CAISLEAEQYF. DNA of the CDR3: TGTGCCATCAGCTTGGAAGCCGAGCAGTACTTC.

This clone was counted ten times or more. This sequence joins TRBV4-1 and TRBJ2-7, with D possibly matching TRBD2 (6 bases). CDR1 is MGHRA and CDR2 is YSYEKL in the germline V gene. The CDR3 length is 17 residues. Trimming left V 0 bases short and J 0 bases short, with 15 bases between. CDR3 bases: TGCGCCAGCAGCCAAGATCATTCGCGGGAACGCTCCTACGAGCAGTACTTC. As protein: CASSQDHSRERSYEQYF.

This clone showed up many times. The chain employs TRBV19 and TRBJ2-1, with a possible D match to TRBD2 (6 bases). The ends were cut back, 6 bases at V and 4 bases at J, with 13 bases in the middle. The CDR3 is made up of 14 amino acids. CDR1 LNHDA and CDR2 SQIVND come from the germline V gene (reference sequence). CDR3 coding DNA: TGTGCCAGTAGCGGGAGTGGGAGGTACAATGAGCAGTTCTTC. It specifies CASSGSGRYNEQFF.

This clone appeared many times. CDR3 sequence reads: CSASDGPYGYTF. CDR3 nucleotide sequence: TGCAGTGCTAGTGACGGTCCCTATGGCTACACCTTC. This chain joins TRBV20-1 and TRBJ1-2; D uncertain. CDR3 length: 12 amino acids. V lost 3 bases and J lost 4, with 9 bases in between. Germline CDR1 and CDR2: DFQATT and SNEGSKA (reference sequence).

The V call is TRBV4-1, the J call TRBJ2-4; tentative D call: TRBD1 (5 bases). The CDR3 loop spans 21 amino acids. V was trimmed by 3 bases and J by 1 base, leaving 28 bases between them. CDR1 is MGHRA, CDR2 YSYEKL, per germline. CDR3 coding DNA: TGCGCCAGCAGCCACCATACGGAAGCAGGGTTCCTCCCGGAGGCCAAAAACATTCAGTACTTC. It yields the protein CASSHHTEAGFLPEAKNIQYF.

This clone was picked up many times. The chain has TRBV2 and TRBJ2-5, with D hard to call. The V end was cut by 6 bases, the J end by 9 bases, with 17 bases between. Germline CDR1 SNHLY, CDR2 FYNNEI. The CDR3 runs to 13 residues. CDR3 region: CASRGTLVQAQYF. CDR3 in DNA: TGTGCCAGCAGAGGCACGCTCGTCCAGGCCCAGTACTTC.